Each of the 11 T cell receptor beta chains below was sequenced from the same sample in a study of shared clonotypes between healthy human individuals. Sequenced by immunoSEQ multiplex PCR; TCRdb stores in-frame clones only, minus some. This sample carries roughly 810,000 clones, around 96% of them seen once, and the ten largest clones take less than 0.25%. Positively selected for CCR7, the CD45RO-negative cells used as naive CD8 cells excluded terminally differentiated effector memory CD45RA+ cells. Sequenced sample: naive CD8+ T cells sorted from blood. These receptors originate from a man in his thirties or forties in good health.

The chain couples TRBV6-5 to TRBJ1-2; 7 bases are a match to TRBD1. Unmatched junction bases numbered 12, after V lost 9 bases and J lost 8 bases. The CDR3 loop spans 13 amino acids. Germline V gene sequence: CDR1 MNHEY, CDR2 SVGAGI. In DNA form, the CDR3 reads TGTGCCAGTCGGACTCAGGGGGTAATCGGCTACACCTTC. Amino acids: CASRTQGVIGYTF.

The V and J genes are TRBV28 and TRBJ1-4, with 11 positions matching TRBD1. Germline V lookup: CDR1 MDHEN, CDR2 SYDVKM. J lost 7 bases, V lost 4 bases, and 8 bases had no gene match. This CDR3 is built from 16 residues. The CDR3 region is CASSSGTGGSVEKLFF. CDR3 nucleotide sequence: TGTGCCAGCAGTTCCGGGACAGGGGGATCGGTTGAAAAACTGTTTTTT.

This sequence joins TRBV9 and TRBJ2-3; D call uncertain. The germline gives CDR1 SGDLS, CDR2 YYNGEE. Trimming cost V 0 bases and J 0 bases, with 11 bases left between them. The CDR3 runs 16 residues. The CDR3 DNA reads TGTGCCAGCAGCGTAGAAGGAGCGACGAGCACAGATACGCAGTATTTT. It translates to CASSVEGATSTDTQYF.

As concerns this clone: Other DNA sequences in this specimen translate into the identical CDR3. This chain's CDR3 is CASSSGGYEQYF. DNA for the CDR3: TGTGCCAGCAGTTCTGGCGGATACGAGCAGTACTTC. The chain links TRBV27 to TRBJ2-7; no definite D call. The germline V gene encodes CDR1 MNHEY and CDR2 SMNVEV (reference sequence). The CDR3 covers 12 residues. V was pared by 4 bases and J by 4 bases, with 8 bases between.

V gene TRBV5-6 combines with J gene TRBJ2-7; no clear D gene. Trimming left V 4 bases short and J 2 bases short, with 19 bases between. The CDR3 runs 16 residues. Looked up from germline, CDR1 is SGHDT and CDR2 is YYEEEE. The CDR3 DNA sequence: TGTGCCAGCAGCGGGGTGGGTAGGAGACCAACCTACGAGCAGTACTTC. Encoded protein: CASSGVGRRPTYEQYF.

This chain links TRBV19 with TRBJ1-1, with D possibly being TRBD1 (6 bases). The germline gives CDR1 LNHDA, CDR2 SQIVND (reference sequence). The CDR3 contains 15 residues. Between the trimmed V and J ends, which lost 7 bases and 0 bases, there was a span of 15 bases. In DNA, the CDR3 is TGTGCCAGTACCCGCCCGGACAGATTGAACACTGAAGCTTTCTTT. Residues: CASTRPDRLNTEAFF.

V and J are TRBV27 and TRBJ1-4; D unresolved. CDR1 is MNHEY, CDR2 SMNVEV, per germline (reference sequence). Trimming pared 5 bases from V and 12 bases from J, leaving 10 bases between. The CDR3 totals 11 residues. The CDR3 sequence is CASSRGRELFF. In nucleotides, the CDR3 is TGTGCCAGCAGTCGGGGTCGGGAACTGTTTTTT.

The chain recombines TRBV7-9 with TRBJ2-7; 12 bases agree with TRBD1. CDR3 length equals 16 residues. Trimming removed 0 bases from V and 7 bases from J; junction bases left unmatched: 7. Germline V gene sequence: CDR1 SEHNR, CDR2 FQNEAQ (reference sequence). CDR3 loop: CASSLARGQGAGEQYF. CDR3 nucleotide sequence: TGTGCCAGCAGCTTAGCTCGGGGACAGGGGGCAGGAGAGCAGTACTTC.

The rearrangement joins TRBV30 to TRBJ2-3, with TRBD1 matching over 9 bases. The CDR3 extends over 15 amino acids. Trimming cost V 4 bases and J 0 bases; bases outside gene matches: 5. Germline lookup yields CDR1 GTSNPN and CDR2 SVGIG (reference sequence). This CDR3 is CAWNPGTGSTDTQYF. The CDR3 nucleotides read TGTGCCTGGAATCCCGGGACAGGGAGCACAGATACGCAGTATTTT.

The chain combines TRBV5-6 with TRBJ1-1, with D perhaps matching TRBD1 (6 bases). The CDR3 length is 14 residues. Trimming removed 4 bases at V and 1 base at J, with 11 bases between. Germline V gene lookup returns CDR1 SGHDT and CDR2 YYEEEE. This chain's CDR3 is CASSPDSWNTEAFF. CDR3 DNA sequence: TGTGCCAGCAGCCCGGACAGCTGGAACACTGAAGCTTTCTTT.

The V call is TRBV9, the J call TRBJ2-7; TRBD2 matches at 7 bases. The V gene's germline CDR1 is SGDLS and CDR2 YYNGEE. The CDR3 sequence is 16 residues long. V lost 0 bases, J lost 3 bases, and 9 bases stayed unmatched. Here the CDR3 reads CASSVGTGGRNYEQYF. In DNA, the CDR3 is TGTGCCAGCAGCGTAGGGACGGGCGGGAGAAACTACGAGCAGTACTTC.